This TCR gamma chain stems from a study of human gamma delta and Vdelta1 T cells. Points from the study as a whole: Reportedly, Delta One T cells were polyclonal and broadly targeted acute myeloid leukemia.

Per germline, CDR1 VTNTFY and CDR2 YDVSTARD (reference sequence). The CDR3 has 16 residues. V gave up 0 bases and J gave up 3 bases; unmatched junction bases: 11. Only a few counts were recorded for this clone. The antigen is not known. TCRdb re-called clones from the PCR reads using CATT. This sample has 4,000 to 5,000 gamma-chain clones, with about 30% found just once. The sequence was collected from a human donor in good health. The material sequenced was Vdelta1 gamma-delta T cells from blood grown in culture (DOT cells). The chain carries TRGV3 and TRGJ1 or TRGJ2. CDR3 in DNA: TGTGCCACCTGGGACAGGCTACAAATCTCTTATTATAAGAAACTCTTT. It translates to CATWDRLQISYYKKLF.